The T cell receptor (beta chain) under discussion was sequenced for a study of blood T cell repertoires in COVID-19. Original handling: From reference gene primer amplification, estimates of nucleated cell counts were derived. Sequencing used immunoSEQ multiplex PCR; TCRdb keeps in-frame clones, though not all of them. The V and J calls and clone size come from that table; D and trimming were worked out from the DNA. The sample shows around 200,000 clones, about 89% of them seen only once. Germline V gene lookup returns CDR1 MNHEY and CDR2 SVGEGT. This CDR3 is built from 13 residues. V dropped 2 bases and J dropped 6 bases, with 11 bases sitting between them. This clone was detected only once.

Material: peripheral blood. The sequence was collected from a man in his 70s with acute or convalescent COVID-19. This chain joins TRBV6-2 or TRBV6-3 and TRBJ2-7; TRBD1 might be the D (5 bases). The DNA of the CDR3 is TGTGCCAGCAGTTACCGGCAGGGTGGCGAGCAGTACTTC. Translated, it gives CASSYRQGGEQYF.